The 3 T cell receptor beta chains given below trace back to one sample, sequenced in a study of neurological immune-mediated disorders. TCRdb fed the 5' RACE reads into MiXCR, producing one record per CDR3 protein. This table has roughly 70,000 distinct CDR3 sequences, around 4.2% appearing once. Material for sequencing was PBMCs. The receptors come from a young man with multiple sclerosis.

This clonotype was detected many times. The CDR3 coding sequence is TGCAGTGCTAGAATACGCGGGTACTATGGCTACACCTTC. This codes for CSARIRGYYGYTF. This rearrangement joins TRBV20-1 to TRBJ1-2; D remains ambiguous. CDR1 and CDR2 from the germline V gene are DFQATT and SNEGSKA (reference sequence). The germline V and J ends were trimmed by 2 bases and 3 bases, with 10 bases remaining between them. The CDR3 totals 13 residues.

This clonotype occurred many times. V is TRBV10-3 and J is TRBJ1-2; 10 bases match TRBD1. The CDR3 consists of 15 residues. CDR1 is ENHRY, CDR2 SYGVKD, per germline. With V trimmed by 3 bases and J by 4 bases, 5 bases remained unmatched. CDR3 sequence (DNA): TGTGCCATCAGTGACCCGGGACAGGGGATCTATGGCTACACCTTC. Its translation is CAISDPGQGIYGYTF.

This clonotype was detected ten times or more. The V call is TRBV20-1, the J call TRBJ2-7; no clear D. Trimming shortened V by 0 bases and J by 2 bases, and 8 bases separated the two germline ends. CDR3 length equals 13 residues. Germline CDR1 and CDR2: DFQATT and SNEGSKA (reference sequence). CDR3 sequence (DNA): TGCAGTGCTAGAGAAGTCAAAACCTACGAGCAGTACTTC. Translating gives CSAREVKTYEQYF.